Below, one TCR beta chain is given with its context. Its antigen is undetermined. These data originate in a study of naive and memory T cell subsets. Study-level results: Between naive and memory subsets, TCR abundance power law exponents differed. Clonotypes here are unpaired alpha or beta chain sequences. A few larger clonotypes appeared in naive repertoires, especially CD8, possibly memory cells re-expressing CD45RA.

The junction had 4 bases not matched to a gene; V was cut back by 5 bases and J by 1 base. CDR3 length: 15 amino acids. Germline loops: CDR1 LGHDT, CDR2 YNNKEL (reference sequence). Separate alpha and beta amplification began at the second PCR step. Cells stained for CD3, CD4, CD8, CD45RA and CD27 were sorted into four subsets. Two oligonucleotides, mixed equimolar, formed the beta constant-region primer covering TRBC1 and TRBC2. The ligated cDNA underwent four PCR rounds using SP2 and nested alpha and beta constant-region primers. MiXCR was run by TCRdb on the UMI-ligation and nested PCR reads, yielding one entry per CDR3 protein. This table has more than 95,000 distinct CDR3 sequences, roughly 15% appearing once.

The chain recombines TRBV3-1 with TRBJ2-3, with 9 bases fitting TRBD2. Input material: naive CD8+ T cells from blood. This sequence was found in a human donor in good health. CDR3 in DNA: TGTGCCAGCAGCACTATAGCGGGGGGCACAGATACGCAGTATTTT. As protein: CASSTIAGGTDTQYF.